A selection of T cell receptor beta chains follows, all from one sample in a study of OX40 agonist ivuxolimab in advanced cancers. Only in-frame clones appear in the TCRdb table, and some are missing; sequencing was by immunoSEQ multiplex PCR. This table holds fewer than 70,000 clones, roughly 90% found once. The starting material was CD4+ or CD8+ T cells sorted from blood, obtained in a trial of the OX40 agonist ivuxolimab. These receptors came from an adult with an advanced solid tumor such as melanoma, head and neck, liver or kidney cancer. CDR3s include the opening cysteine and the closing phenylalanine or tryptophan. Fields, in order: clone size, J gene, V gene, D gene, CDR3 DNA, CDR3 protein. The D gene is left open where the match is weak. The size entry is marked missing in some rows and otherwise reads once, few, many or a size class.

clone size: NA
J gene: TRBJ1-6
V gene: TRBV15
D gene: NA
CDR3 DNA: TGTGCCACCAGCAGAGATCCCTTTACAGGGCTCAATTCACCCCTCCACTTT
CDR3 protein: CATSRDPFTGLNSPLHF

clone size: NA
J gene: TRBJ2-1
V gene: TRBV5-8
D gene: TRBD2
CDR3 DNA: TGTGCCAGCAGCCAGGGACTAGCGGGAAGGGATGAGCAGTTCTTC
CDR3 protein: CASSQGLAGRDEQFF

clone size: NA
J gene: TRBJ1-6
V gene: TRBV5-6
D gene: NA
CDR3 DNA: TGTGCCAGCAGCTTGGCACGGGGGACTTCACCCCTCCACTTT
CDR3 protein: CASSLARGTSPLHF

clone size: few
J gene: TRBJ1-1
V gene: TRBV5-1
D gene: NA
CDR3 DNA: TGCGCCAGCAGCTTGGAGGGGGTTACTGAAGCTTTCTTT
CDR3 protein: CASSLEGVTEAFF

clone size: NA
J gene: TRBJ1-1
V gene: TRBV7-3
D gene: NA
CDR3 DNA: TGTGCCAGCAGCTTAGCGAAAGATGAAGCTTTCTTT
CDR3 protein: CASSLAKDEAFF

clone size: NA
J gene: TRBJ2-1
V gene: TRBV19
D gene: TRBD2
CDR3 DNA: TGTGCCAGTAGTGTACTAGCGGGAGCCTACAATGAGCAGTTCTTC
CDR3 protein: CASSVLAGAYNEQFF

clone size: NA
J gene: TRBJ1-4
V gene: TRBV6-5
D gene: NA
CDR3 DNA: TGTGCCACGCTTCTCGGGGGGTCCGGTGAAAAACTGTTTTTT
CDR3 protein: CATLLGGSGEKLFF

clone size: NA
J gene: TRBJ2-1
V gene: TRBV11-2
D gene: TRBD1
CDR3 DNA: TGTGCCAGCAGCTGGACAGGGCACTCCTACAATGAGCAGTTCTTC
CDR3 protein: CASSWTGHSYNEQFF

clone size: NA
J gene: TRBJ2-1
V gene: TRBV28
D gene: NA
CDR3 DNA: TGTGCCAGCAGCCAATCCTCGACCTCGGTCTACAATGAGCAGTTCTTC
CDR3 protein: CASSQSSTSVYNEQFF

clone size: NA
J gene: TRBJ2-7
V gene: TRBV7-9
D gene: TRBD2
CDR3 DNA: TGTGCCAGCAGCCGCTCTAGCGGGATGGGATACGAGCAGTACTTC
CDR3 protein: CASSRSSGMGYEQYF

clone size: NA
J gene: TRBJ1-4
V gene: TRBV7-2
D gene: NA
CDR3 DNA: TGTGCCAGCAGTCCTAGTGGGGAAAAACTGTTTTTT
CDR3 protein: CASSPSGEKLFF

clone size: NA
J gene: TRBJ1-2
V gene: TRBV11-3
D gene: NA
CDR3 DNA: TGTGCCAGCAGCTCGAGCGGGACCCAAGCAGGAGGCTACACCTTC
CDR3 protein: CASSSSGTQAGGYTF

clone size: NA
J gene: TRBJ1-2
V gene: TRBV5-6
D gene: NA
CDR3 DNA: TGTGCCAGCAGCTTGGCCTCGGCAGGGTGGGGCTCTAGCTATGGCTACACCTTC
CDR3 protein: CASSLASAGWGSSYGYTF

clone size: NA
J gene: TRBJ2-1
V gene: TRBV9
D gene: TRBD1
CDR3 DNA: TGTGCCAGCAGCGTAGGACAGGGCGTCTATGAGCAGTTCTTC
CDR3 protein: CASSVGQGVYEQFF

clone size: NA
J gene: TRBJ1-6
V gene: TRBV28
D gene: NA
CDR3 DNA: TGTGCCAGCAGTACCGTCTGGTGGCCCCTCCACTTT
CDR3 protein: CASSTVWWPLHF

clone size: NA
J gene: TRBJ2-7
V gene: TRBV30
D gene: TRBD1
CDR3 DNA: TGTGCCTGGACGACAGGGGTCTACGAGCAGTACTTC
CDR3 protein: CAWTTGVYEQYF

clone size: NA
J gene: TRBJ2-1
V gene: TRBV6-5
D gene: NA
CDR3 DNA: TGTGCCAGCAGTTCAACGGGAACTTCCTACAATGAGCAGTTCTTC
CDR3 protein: CASSSTGTSYNEQFF

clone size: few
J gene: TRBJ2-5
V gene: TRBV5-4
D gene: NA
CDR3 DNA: TGTGCCAGCAGCTTGGCAGGGGTACAAGAGACCCAGTACTTC
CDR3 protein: CASSLAGVQETQYF

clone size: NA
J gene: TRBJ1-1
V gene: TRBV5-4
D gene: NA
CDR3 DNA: TGTGCCAGCAGCCCAACGGGGGGAAACCCTGAAGCTTTCTTT
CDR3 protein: CASSPTGGNPEAFF

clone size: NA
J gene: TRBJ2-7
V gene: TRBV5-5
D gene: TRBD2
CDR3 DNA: TGTGCCAGCAGCTTGGCCTTTAGCGGGAGTTACGAGCAGTACTTC
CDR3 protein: CASSLAFSGSYEQYF

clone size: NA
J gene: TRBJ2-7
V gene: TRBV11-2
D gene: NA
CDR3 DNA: TGTGCCAGCAGCTCCGTCCGGGACAACTCCTACGGGCAGTACTTC
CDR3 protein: CASSSVRDNSYGQYF

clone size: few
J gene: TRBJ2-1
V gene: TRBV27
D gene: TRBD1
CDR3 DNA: TGTGCCAGCACCAAAAGCCGGGACAGACTTCACAATGAGCAGTTCTTC
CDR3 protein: CASTKSRDRLHNEQFF

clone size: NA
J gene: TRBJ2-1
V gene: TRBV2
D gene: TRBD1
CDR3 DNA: TGTGCCAGTAAGGGACAGGGAGTAGGCGAGCAGTTCTTC
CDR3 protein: CASKGQGVGEQFF

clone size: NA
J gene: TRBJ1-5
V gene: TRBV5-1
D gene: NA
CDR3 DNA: TGCGCCAGCAGCTATGGACATAGCAATCAGCCCCAGCATTTT
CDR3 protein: CASSYGHSNQPQHF

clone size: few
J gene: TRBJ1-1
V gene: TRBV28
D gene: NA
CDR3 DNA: TGTGCCAGCATTGGCCCGGGGGGAAACACTGAAGCTTTCTTT
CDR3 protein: CASIGPGGNTEAFF

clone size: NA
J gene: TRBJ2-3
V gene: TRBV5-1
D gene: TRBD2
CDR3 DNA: TGCGCCAGCAGTAGCGGGAGTCAAAACACAGATACGCAGTATTTT
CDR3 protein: CASSSGSQNTDTQYF

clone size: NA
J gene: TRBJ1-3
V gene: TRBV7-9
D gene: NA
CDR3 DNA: TGTGCCAGCAGCGGAGGACAGGGAAACACCATATATTTT
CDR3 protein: CASSGGQGNTIYF

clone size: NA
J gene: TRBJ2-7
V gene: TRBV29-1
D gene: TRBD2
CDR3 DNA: TGCAGCGTTGAGGGGACTAGCGGGAGCCCCTTTTACGAGCAGTACTTC
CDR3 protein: CSVEGTSGSPFYEQYF

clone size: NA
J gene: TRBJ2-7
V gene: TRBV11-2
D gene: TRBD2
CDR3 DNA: TGTGCCAGCAGCTATTGGACTAGCGGCTACGAGCAGTACTTC
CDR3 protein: CASSYWTSGYEQYF

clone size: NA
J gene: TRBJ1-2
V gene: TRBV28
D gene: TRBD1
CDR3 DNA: TGTGCCAGCAGTCCTGGGACAGGGGGTAACTATGGCTACACCTTC
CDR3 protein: CASSPGTGGNYGYTF

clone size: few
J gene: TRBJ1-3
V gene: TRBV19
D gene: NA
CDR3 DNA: TGTGCCAGTAGCCCCGTCCAGGGTGACGGAAACACCATATATTTT
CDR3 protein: CASSPVQGDGNTIYF

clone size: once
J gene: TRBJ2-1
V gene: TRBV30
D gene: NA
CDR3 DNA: TGTGCCTGGAGTAGAGATGGTGAGCAGTTCTTC
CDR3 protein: CAWSRDGEQFF

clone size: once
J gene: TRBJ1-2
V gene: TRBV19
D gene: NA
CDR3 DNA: TGTGCCAGTAGGACGGACAGCCTGTATGGCTACACCTTC
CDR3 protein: CASRTDSLYGYTF

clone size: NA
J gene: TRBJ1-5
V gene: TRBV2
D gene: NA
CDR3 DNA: TGTGCCAGCAGCCTGACAGGCCGCAATCAGCCCCAGCATTTT
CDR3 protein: CASSLTGRNQPQHF

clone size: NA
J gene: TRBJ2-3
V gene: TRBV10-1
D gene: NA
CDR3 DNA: TGCGCCAGCAGTGAATCCAGCACGGATACGCAGTATTTT
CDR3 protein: CASSESSTDTQYF

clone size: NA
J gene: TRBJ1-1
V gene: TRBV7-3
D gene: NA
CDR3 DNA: TGTGCCAGCAGCCCCCCAGCGGTGGGGCGAGGCACTGAAGCTTTCTTT
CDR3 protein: CASSPPAVGRGTEAFF

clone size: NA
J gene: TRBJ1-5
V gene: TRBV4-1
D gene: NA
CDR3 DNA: TGCGCCAGCAGCCAAGGGGGGGAGTCGGGGAATCAGCCCCAGCATTTT
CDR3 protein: CASSQGGESGNQPQHF

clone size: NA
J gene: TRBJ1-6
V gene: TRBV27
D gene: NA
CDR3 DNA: TGTGCCAGCAGACCCGGTGCTGGGGCCTATAATTCACCCCTCCACTTT
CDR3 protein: CASRPGAGAYNSPLHF

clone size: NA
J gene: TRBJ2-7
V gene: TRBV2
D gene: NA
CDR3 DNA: TGTGCCAGCAGCGGGACTGGATACTACGAGCAGTACTTC
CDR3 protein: CASSGTGYYEQYF

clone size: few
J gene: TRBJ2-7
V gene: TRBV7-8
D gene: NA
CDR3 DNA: TGTGCCAGCGGACAGTCAGGGGCCTACGAGCAGTACTTC
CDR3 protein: CASGQSGAYEQYF

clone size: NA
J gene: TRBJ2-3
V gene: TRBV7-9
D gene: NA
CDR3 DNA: TGTGCCAGCAGCCCCTTGGGTACCCCGGCCGGCACAGATACGCAGTATTTT
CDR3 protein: CASSPLGTPAGTDTQYF

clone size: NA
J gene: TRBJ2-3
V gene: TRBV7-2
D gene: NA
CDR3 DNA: TGTGCCAGCAGCCCTAATCATAGCACAGATACGCAGTATTTT
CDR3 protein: CASSPNHSTDTQYF

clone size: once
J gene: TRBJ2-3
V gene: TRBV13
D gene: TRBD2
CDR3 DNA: TGTGCCAGCAGCTTACCGGGACTAGCGGGAGGGTATGGTGATACGCAGTATTTT
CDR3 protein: CASSLPGLAGGYGDTQYF

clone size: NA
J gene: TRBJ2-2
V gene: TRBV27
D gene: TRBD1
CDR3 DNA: TGTGCCAGCAGTTCCCCACAAGGACAGGGGATCAGGAGCACCGGGGAGCTGTTTTTT
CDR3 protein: CASSSPQGQGIRSTGELFF

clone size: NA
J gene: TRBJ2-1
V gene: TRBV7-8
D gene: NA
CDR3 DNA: TGTGCCAGCAGCCCCCGCGGGGCCTCCTACAATGAGCAGTTCTTC
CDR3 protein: CASSPRGASYNEQFF

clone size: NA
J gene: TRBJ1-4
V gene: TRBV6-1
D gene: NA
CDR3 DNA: TGTGCCAGCAGTGGCAGGGGTTTTAATGAAAAACTGTTTTTT
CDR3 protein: CASSGRGFNEKLFF

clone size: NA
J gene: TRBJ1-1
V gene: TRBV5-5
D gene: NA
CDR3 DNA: TGTGCCAGCAAGGCCTCGAAGGGGGGTATTAGAACTGAAGCTTTCTTT
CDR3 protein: CASKASKGGIRTEAFF

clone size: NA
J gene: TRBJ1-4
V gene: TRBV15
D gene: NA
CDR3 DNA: TGTGCCACCAGCAGAGTGCGGGCCGGTAATGAAAAACTGTTTTTT
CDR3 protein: CATSRVRAGNEKLFF

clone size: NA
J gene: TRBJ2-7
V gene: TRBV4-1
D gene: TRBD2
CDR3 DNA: TGCGCCAGCAGCCAAGAGGGCAGACTAGCGGGAGAGCAGTACTTC
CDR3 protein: CASSQEGRLAGEQYF